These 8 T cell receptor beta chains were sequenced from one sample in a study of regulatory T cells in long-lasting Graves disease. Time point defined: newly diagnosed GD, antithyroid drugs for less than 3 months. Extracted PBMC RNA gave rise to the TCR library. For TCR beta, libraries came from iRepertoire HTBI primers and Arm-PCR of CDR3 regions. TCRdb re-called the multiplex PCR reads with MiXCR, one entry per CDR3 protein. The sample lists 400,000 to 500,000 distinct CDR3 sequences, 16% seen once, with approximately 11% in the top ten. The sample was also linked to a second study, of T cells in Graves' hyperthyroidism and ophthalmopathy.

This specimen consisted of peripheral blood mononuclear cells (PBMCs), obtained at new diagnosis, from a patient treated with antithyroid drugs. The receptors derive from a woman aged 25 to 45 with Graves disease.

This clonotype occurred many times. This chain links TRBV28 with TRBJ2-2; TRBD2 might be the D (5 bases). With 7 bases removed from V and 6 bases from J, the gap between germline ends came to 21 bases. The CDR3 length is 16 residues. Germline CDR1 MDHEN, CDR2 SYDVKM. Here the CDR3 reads CASNPTQVGVSGELFF. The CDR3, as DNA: TGTGCCAGCAACCCGACTCAGGTCGGGGTGTCCGGGGAGCTGTTTTTT. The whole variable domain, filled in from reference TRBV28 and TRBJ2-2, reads DVKVTQSSRYLVKRTGEKVFLECVQDMDHENMFWYRQDPGLGLRLIYFSYDVKMKEKGDIPEGYSVSREKKERFSLILESASTNQTSMYLCASNPTQVGVSGELFFGEGSRLTVL.

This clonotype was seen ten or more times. CDR3 sequence: CASSRLQIGYEQYF. Here the CDR3 DNA reads TGTGCCAGCAGCCGACTGCAAATCGGGTACGAGCAGTACTTC. The chain uses TRBV7-8 and TRBJ2-7; D not certain. The CDR3 consists of 14 residues. The V end lost 5 bases, the J end lost 4 bases, and 15 bases lay between the germline ends. Germline V CDR1 and CDR2: SGHVS, FQNEAQ.

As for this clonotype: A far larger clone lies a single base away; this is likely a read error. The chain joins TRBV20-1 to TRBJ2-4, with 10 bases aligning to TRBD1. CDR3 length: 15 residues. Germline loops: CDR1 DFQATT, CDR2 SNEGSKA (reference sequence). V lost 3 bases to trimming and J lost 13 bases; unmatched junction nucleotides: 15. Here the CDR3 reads CSASPGTGDSNEQYF. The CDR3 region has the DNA TGCAGTGCTAGTCCCGGGACAGGGGATTCCAATGAGCAGTACTTC.

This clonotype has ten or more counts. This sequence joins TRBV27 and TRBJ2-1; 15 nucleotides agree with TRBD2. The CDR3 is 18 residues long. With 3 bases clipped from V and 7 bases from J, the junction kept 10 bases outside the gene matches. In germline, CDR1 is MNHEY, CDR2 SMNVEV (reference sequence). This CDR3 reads CASSLSRKGTSGRNEQFF. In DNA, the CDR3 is TGTGCCAGCAGTTTGTCAAGGAAAGGGACTAGCGGGAGGAATGAGCAGTTCTTC.

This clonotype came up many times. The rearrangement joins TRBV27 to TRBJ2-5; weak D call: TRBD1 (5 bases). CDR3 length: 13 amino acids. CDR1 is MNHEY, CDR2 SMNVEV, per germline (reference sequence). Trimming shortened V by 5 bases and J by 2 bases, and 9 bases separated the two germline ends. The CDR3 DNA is TGTGCCAGCAGTCGACAGATACAAGAGACCCAGTACTTC. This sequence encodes CASSRQIQETQYF.

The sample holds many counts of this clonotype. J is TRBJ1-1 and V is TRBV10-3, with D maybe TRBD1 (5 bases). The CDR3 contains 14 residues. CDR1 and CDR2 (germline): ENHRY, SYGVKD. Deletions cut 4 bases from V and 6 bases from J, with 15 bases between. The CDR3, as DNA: TGTGCCATCAGTGCGGTCCAGGGAAGCCCTGAAGCTTTCTTT. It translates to CAISAVQGSPEAFF.

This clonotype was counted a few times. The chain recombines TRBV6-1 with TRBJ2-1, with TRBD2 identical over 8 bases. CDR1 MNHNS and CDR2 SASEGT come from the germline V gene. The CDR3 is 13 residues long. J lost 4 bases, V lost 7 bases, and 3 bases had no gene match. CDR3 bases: TGTGCCAGCACCCTAGCGGGTTACAATGAGCAGTTCTTC. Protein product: CASTLAGYNEQFF.

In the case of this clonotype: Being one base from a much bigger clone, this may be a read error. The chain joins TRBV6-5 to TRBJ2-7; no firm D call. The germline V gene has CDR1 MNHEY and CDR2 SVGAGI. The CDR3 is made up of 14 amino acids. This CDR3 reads CSSSYPRSSYEQYF. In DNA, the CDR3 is TGTTCCAGCAGTTATCCCAGGAGCTCCTACGAGCAGTACTTC.